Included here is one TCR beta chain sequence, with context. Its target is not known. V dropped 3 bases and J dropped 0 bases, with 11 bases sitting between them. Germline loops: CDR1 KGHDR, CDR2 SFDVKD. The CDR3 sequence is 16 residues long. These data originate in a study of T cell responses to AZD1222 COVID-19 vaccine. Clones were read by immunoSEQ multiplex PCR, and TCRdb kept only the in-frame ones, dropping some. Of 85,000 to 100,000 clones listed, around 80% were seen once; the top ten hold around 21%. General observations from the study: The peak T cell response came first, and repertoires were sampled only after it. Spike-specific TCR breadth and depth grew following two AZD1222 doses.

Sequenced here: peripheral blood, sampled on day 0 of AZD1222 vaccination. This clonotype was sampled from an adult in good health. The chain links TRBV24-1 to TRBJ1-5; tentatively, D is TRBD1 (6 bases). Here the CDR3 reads CATSDARGHSNQPQHF. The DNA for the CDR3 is TGTGCCACCAGTGATGCTAGGGGACATAGCAATCAGCCCCAGCATTTT.